Reported below is one T cell receptor beta chain. The antigen is not known. Some clones are missing from TCRdb's copy, which holds only in-frame ones; the method was immunoSEQ multiplex PCR. Here the sample spans 110,000 or so clones, more than 70% being singletons. The V end lost 0 bases, the J end lost 6 bases, and 14 bases lay between the germline ends. The CDR3 covers 14 residues. CDR1 and CDR2 from the germline V gene are GTSNPN and SVGIG (reference sequence). This sample's time point: cycle 4 day 1 (C4D1), after six to seven weeks of nivolumab. Each patient relapsed following autologous stem cell transplantation, and prior brentuximab vedotin exposure differed. The sample originates from a study of PD-1 blockade in classical Hodgkin lymphoma. General observations from the study: CD4+ TCR diversity climbed significantly by C4D1, unlike CD8+ TCR diversity.

Material: peripheral blood mononuclear cells (PBMCs), obtained before the fourth cycle of nivolumab. This clonotype was sampled from a human donor with classical Hodgkin lymphoma. V gene TRBV30 combines with J gene TRBJ1-2; tentative D call: TRBD1 (6 bases). The DNA for the CDR3 is TGTGCCTGGAGTGTATGGGGGCCCGGGGATGGCTACACCTTC. Translated: CAWSVWGPGDGYTF. Drawing the rest from reference TRBV30 and TRBJ1-2, the complete variable domain is SQTIHQWPATLVQPVGSPLSLECTVEGTSNPNLYWYRQAAGRGLQLLFYSVGIGQISSEVPQNLSASRPQDRQFILSSKKLLLSDSGFYLCAWSVWGPGDGYTFGSGTRLTVV.